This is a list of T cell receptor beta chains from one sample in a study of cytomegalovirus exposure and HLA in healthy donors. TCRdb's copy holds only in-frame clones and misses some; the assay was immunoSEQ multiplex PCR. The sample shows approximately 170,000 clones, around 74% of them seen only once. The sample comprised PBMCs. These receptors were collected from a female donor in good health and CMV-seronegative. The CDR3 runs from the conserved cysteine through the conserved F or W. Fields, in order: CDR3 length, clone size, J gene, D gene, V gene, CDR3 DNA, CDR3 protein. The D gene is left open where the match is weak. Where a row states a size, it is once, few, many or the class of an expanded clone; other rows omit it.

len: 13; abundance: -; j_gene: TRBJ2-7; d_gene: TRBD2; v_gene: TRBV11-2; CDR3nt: TGTGCCAGCAGCCTGGGACTAGAATACGAGCAGTACTTC; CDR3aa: CASSLGLEYEQYF
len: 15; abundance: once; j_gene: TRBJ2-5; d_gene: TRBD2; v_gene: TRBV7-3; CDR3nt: TGTGCCAGCAGCTTAATGGTGGGGGGGCAAGAGACCCAGTACTTC; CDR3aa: CASSLMVGGQETQYF
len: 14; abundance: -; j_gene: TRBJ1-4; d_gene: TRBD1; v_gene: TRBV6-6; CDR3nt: TGTGCCAGCGATCCGGGACAGGGGATAGAAAAACTGTTTTTT; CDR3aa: CASDPGQGIEKLFF
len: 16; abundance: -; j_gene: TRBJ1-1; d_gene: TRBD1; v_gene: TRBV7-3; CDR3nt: TGTGCCAGCAGCTCCACCCCATCAGGGGGCAACACTGAAGCTTTCTTT; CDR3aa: CASSSTPSGGNTEAFF
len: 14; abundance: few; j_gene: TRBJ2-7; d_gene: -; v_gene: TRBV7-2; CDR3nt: TGTGCCAGCAGACCTTCCCCAGCGACGTACGAGCAGTACTTC; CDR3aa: CASRPSPATYEQYF
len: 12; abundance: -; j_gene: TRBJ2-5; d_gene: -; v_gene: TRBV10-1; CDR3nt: TGCGCCAGCAGTCAGGGAAGGGAGACCCAGTACTTC; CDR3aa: CASSQGRETQYF
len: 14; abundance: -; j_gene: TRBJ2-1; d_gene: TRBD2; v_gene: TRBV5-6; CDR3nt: TGTGCCAGCAGCTTGTTTAGCGGGGACAATGAGCAGTTCTTC; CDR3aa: CASSLFSGDNEQFF
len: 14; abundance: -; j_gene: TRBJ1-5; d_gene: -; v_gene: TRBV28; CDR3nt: TGTGCCAGCAGTTTGAGGCCCGGGGATCAGCCCCAGCATTTT; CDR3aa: CASSLRPGDQPQHF
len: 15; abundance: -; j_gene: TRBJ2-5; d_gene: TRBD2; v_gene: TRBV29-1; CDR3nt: TGCAGCGTTTGGCTAGCGGGGGGCCTCCAAGAGACCCAGTACTTC; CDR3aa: CSVWLAGGLQETQYF
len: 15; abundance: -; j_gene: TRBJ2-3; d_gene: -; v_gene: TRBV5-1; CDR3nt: TGCGCCAGCAGCTTGTTGGGAAGGGGAACAGATACGCAGTATTTT; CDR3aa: CASSLLGRGTDTQYF
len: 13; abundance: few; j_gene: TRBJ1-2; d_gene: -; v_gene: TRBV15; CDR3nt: TGTGCCACCAGCAGAGAGGAAGGGGATGGCTACACCTTC; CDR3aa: CATSREEGDGYTF
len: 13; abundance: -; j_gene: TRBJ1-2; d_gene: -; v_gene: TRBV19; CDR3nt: TGTGCCAGTAGTATTTATGGGAGCTATGGCTACACCTTC; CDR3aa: CASSIYGSYGYTF
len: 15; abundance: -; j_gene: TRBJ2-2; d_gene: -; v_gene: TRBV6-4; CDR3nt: TGTGCCAGCAGTGACTCGATCAGCGAAGCCGGGGAGCTGTTTTTT; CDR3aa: CASSDSISEAGELFF
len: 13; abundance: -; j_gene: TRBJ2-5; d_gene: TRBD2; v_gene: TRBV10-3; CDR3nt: TGTGCCATCAGCGGCGGGGGGGGAGAGACCCAGTACTTC; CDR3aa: CAISGGGGETQYF
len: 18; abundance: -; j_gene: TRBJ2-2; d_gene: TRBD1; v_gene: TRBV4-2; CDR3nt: TGTGCCAGCAGCCAAGATCTCGGGGACAGGGGGTCCACCGGGGAGCTGTTTTTT; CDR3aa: CASSQDLGDRGSTGELFF
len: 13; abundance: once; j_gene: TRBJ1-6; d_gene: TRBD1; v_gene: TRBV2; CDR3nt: TGTGCCAGCGGAGGACAGGGGTCTTCACCCCTCCACTTT; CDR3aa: CASGGQGSSPLHF
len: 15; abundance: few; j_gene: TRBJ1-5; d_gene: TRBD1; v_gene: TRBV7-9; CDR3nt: TGTGCCAGCAGCTGGGGACAGGGGAGCAATCAGCCCCAGCATTTT; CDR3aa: CASSWGQGSNQPQHF
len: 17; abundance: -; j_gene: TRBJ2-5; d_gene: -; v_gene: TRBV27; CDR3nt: TGTGCCAGCAGTTTCATAATGGGCGGAGGGAAGGGAGAGACCCAGTACTTC; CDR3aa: CASSFIMGGGKGETQYF
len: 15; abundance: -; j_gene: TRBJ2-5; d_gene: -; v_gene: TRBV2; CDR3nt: TGTGCCAGCTGGGGAGCCGGGAACGCCCAAGAGACCCAGTACTTC; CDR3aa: CASWGAGNAQETQYF
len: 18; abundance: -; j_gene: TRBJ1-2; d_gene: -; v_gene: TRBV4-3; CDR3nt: TGCGCCAGCAGCCAAGATAGTTCGGCAGGGACAAATCTCTATGGCTACACCTTC; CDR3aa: CASSQDSSAGTNLYGYTF
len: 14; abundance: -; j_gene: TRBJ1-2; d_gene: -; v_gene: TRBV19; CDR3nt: TGTGCCAGTAGTATACTTGGCACACCCTATGGCTACACCTTC; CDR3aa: CASSILGTPYGYTF
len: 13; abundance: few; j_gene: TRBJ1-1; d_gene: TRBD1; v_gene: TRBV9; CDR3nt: TGTGCCAGCAAAACAGGGGACGGCACTGAAGCTTTCTTT; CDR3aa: CASKTGDGTEAFF
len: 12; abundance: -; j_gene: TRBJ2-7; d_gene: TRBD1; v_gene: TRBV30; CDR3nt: TGTGCCTGGAGTGTCGGGCAGGGGGTACAGTACTTC; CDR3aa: CAWSVGQGVQYF
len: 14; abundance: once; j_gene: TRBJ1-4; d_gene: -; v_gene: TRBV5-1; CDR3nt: TGCGCCAGCAGCTTGGCGGGATCCAATGAAAAACTGTTTTTT; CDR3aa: CASSLAGSNEKLFF
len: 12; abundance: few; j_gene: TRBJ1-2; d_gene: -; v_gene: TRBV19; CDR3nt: TGTGCCGGTCCCCAAGCGAACTATGGCTACACCTTC; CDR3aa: CAGPQANYGYTF
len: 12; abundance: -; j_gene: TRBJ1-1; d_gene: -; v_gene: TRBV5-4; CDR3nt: TGTGCCAGCAGTATCAGGGGCACTGAAGCTTTCTTT; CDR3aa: CASSIRGTEAFF
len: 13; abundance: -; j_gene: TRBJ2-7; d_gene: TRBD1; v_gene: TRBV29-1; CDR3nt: TGCAGCGTGGCACAGGGGCGGACCTACGAGCAGTACTTC; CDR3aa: CSVAQGRTYEQYF
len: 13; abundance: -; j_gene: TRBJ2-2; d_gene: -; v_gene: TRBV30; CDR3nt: TGTGCCTGGGAAATCCGGCGGGATGGGGAGCTGTTTTTT; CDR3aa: CAWEIRRDGELFF
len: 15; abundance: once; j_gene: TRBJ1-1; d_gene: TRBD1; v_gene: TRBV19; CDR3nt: TGTGCCAGTAGTTTAAGCGGACAGGGGGCGAGAAAAGCTTTCTTT; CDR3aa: CASSLSGQGARKAFF
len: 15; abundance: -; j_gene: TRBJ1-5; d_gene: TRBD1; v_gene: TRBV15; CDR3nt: TGTGCCACCAGCAGGACAGGGCCTACGGATCAGCCCCAGCATTTT; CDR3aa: CATSRTGPTDQPQHF
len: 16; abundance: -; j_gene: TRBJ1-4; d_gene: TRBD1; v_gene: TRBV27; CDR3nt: TGTGCCAGCAGTTTACTCCCGACAGGGGCTAATGAAAAACTGTTTTTT; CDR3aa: CASSLLPTGANEKLFF
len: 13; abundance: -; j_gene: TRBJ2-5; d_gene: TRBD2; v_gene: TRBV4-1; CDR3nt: TGCGCCAGCAGCCTAGCGGGAGTTGAGACCCAGTACTTC; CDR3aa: CASSLAGVETQYF
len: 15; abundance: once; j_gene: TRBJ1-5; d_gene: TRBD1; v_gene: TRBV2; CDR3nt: TGTGCCAGCAGGGACAGGGGAGGGACCAATCAGCCCCAGCATTTT; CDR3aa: CASRDRGGTNQPQHF
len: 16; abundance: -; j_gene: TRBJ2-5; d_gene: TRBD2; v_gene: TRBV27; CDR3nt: TGTGCCAGCACCCCCCTGGCGATAGCGGGGGCGGGGACCCAGTACTTC; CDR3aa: CASTPLAIAGAGTQYF
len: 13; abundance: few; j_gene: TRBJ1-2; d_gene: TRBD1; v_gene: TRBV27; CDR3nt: TGTGCCAGCAGACGGACAGGGCCCTATGGCTACACCTTC; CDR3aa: CASRRTGPYGYTF
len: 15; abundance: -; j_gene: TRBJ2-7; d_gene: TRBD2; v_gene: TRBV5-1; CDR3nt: TGCGCCAGCAGCTACCGACTAGCGGGTGAAGGCGAGCAGTACTTC; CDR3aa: CASSYRLAGEGEQYF
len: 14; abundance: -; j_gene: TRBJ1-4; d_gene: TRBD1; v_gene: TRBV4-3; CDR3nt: TGCGCCAGCAGCCAAGACAGGGGGTATGAAAAACTGTTTTTT; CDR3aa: CASSQDRGYEKLFF
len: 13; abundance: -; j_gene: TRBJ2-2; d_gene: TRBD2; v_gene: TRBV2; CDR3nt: TGTGCCAGCAGTGGACTAGCAGCCGGGGAGCTGTTTTTT; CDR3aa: CASSGLAAGELFF
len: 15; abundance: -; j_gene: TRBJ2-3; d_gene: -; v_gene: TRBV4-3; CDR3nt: TGCGCCAGCAGCCAAGAAAGCCTGTCCACAGATACGCAGTATTTT; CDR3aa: CASSQESLSTDTQYF
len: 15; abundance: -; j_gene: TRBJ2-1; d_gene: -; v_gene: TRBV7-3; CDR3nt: TGTGCCAGCAGCCCCAAGGGCGGGTCGGCACGGGGGCAGTTCTTC; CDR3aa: CASSPKGGSARGQFF
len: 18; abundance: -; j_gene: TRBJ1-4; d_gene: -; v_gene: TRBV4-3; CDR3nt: TGCGCCAGCAGCCTGAGACAGTTTCTGACCCAAGGGCATGAAAAACTGTTTTTT; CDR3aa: CASSLRQFLTQGHEKLFF
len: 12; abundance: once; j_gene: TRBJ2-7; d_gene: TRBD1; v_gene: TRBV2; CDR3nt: TGTGCCAGCTTACCGACAGGGGGCGAGCAGTACTTC; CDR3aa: CASLPTGGEQYF
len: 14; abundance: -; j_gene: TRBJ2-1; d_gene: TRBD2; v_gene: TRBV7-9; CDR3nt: TGTGCCAGCAGCTTAGAGGGACTAGCGGGAGATTACTTCTTC; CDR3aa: CASSLEGLAGDYFF
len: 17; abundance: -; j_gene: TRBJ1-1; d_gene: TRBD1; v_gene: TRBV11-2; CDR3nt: TGTGCCAGCAGCTCGCAGGGGGTTCGTCAGTTGAACACTGAAGCTTTCTTT; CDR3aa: CASSSQGVRQLNTEAFF
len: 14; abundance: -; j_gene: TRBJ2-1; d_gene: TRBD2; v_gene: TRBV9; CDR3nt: TGTGCCAGCACCGGGACTAGTCTAAACAATGAGCAGTTCTTC; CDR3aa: CASTGTSLNNEQFF
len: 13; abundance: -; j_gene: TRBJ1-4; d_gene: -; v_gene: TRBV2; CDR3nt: TGTGCCAGCAGTAGGACACCCAATGAAAAACTGTTTTTT; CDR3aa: CASSRTPNEKLFF
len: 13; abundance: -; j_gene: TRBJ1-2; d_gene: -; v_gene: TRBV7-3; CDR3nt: TGTGCCAGCAGCTTAGAGTCGCGGCGGGGCTACACCTTC; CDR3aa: CASSLESRRGYTF
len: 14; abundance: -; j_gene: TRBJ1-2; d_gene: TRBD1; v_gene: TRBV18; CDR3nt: TGTGCCAGCTCACCAGGAACAGGGGGCGGTGGCTACACCTTC; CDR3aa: CASSPGTGGGGYTF
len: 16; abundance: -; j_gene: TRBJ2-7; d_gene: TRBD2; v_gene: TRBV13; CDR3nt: TGTGCCAGCAGCTTACGTCTAGCGGGGGGATTTTACGAGCAGTACTTC; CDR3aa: CASSLRLAGGFYEQYF
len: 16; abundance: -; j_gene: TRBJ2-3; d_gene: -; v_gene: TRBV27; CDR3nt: TGTGCCAGCATCTCCTTTGATTCGTTCGGACAAGATACGCAGTATTTT; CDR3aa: CASISFDSFGQDTQYF
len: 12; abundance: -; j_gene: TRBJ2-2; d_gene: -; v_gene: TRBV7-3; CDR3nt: TGTGCCAGCAGCACATCCACCGGGGAGCTGTTTTTT; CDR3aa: CASSTSTGELFF
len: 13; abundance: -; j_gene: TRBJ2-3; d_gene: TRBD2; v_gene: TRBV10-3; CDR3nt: TGTGCCATCAATAGCGGGGATACAGATACGCAGTATTTT; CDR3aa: CAINSGDTDTQYF